Listed below are T cell receptor beta chains from one sample, sequenced in a study of blood T cell repertoires in COVID-19. Assay: immunoSEQ multiplex PCR; the TCRdb copy retains only in-frame clones and omits some. The table shows 190,000 or so clones, with about 87% occurring only once. Sequences were obtained from peripheral blood. These receptors all come from a middle-aged man with active or convalescent COVID-19. CDR3s leave out the opening cysteine and the closing phenylalanine or tryptophan.

v_gene: TRBV7-8
j_gene: TRBJ1-4
CDR3aa: ASSRFDEKLF

v_gene: TRBV4-2
j_gene: TRBJ1-4
CDR3aa: ASSQVESRVEKLF

v_gene: TRBV7-2
j_gene: TRBJ2-5
CDR3aa: ASSLAVLAGKETQY

v_gene: TRBV27
j_gene: TRBJ1-1
CDR3aa: ASRLTGMNTEAF

v_gene: TRBV7-2
j_gene: TRBJ1-5
CDR3aa: ASSQGGNLNQPQH

v_gene: TRBV6-6
j_gene: TRBJ2-7
CDR3aa: ASRSRGRVYEQY

v_gene: TRBV2
j_gene: TRBJ2-5
CDR3aa: ASSEGFRAQGAQETQY

v_gene: TRBV4-2
j_gene: TRBJ2-3
CDR3aa: ASSQEGQGSADTQY

v_gene: TRBV7-3
j_gene: TRBJ1-1
CDR3aa: ASSLSDMNTEAF

v_gene: TRBV18
j_gene: TRBJ2-3
CDR3aa: ASSPPSGYTQY

v_gene: TRBV10-3
j_gene: TRBJ2-1
CDR3aa: AISSGGSNEQF

v_gene: TRBV9
j_gene: TRBJ2-7
CDR3aa: ASSVGQAHEQY

v_gene: TRBV4-1
j_gene: TRBJ2-3
CDR3aa: ASSHPSRDRSADTQY

v_gene: TRBV4-3
j_gene: TRBJ2-3
CDR3aa: ASSQVLRGGADTQY

v_gene: TRBV19
j_gene: TRBJ1-5
CDR3aa: ASSIVAGGNQPQH

v_gene: TRBV5-4
j_gene: TRBJ1-2
CDR3aa: ASSLAWTDSRNYT

v_gene: TRBV19
j_gene: TRBJ1-1
CDR3aa: ASTNRGMNTEAF

v_gene: TRBV14
j_gene: TRBJ2-5
CDR3aa: ASSQDLTLQWSQY

v_gene: TRBV18
j_gene: TRBJ1-1
CDR3aa: ASSRSRDLNTEAF

v_gene: TRBV7-9
j_gene: TRBJ1-1
CDR3aa: ASSPIQGSGEAF

v_gene: TRBV4-2
j_gene: TRBJ2-2
CDR3aa: ASSQDATNTGELF

v_gene: TRBV19
j_gene: TRBJ2-7
CDR3aa: ASSMASGSLSYEQY

v_gene: TRBV29-1
j_gene: TRBJ1-2
CDR3aa: SETGGGGYT

v_gene: TRBV6-5
j_gene: TRBJ1-2
CDR3aa: AVRPRTGSYGYT

v_gene: TRBV5-8
j_gene: TRBJ2-6
CDR3aa: ASSLEVRGRVSGANVLT

v_gene: TRBV4-1
j_gene: TRBJ2-5
CDR3aa: ASSQVAHSARETQY

v_gene: TRBV5-1
j_gene: TRBJ1-1
CDR3aa: ASSLFWTGAGNTEAF

v_gene: TRBV5-1
j_gene: TRBJ1-6
CDR3aa: ASSLVVGGSPLH

v_gene: TRBV11-3
j_gene: TRBJ1-2
CDR3aa: ASSPGQGAGYGYT